This TCR beta chain is from a study of T cells in tuberculosis (dated by TCRdb to the late 2010s). In the study overall: In the study, CD1B tetramers and high-throughput TCR immunosequencing were combined to characterize T cells specific for the mycobacterial lipid antigen glucose monomycolate (GMM). With ten people per group, a South African clinical cohort compared IGRA-negative adolescents, IGRA-positive adolescents with latent tuberculosis, and adults with active tuberculosis. Results the study describes overall, beyond this receptor: The smaller NN-distances in active tuberculosis patients were driven in part by shorter CDR3-alpha lengths, while the difference seen for TCR-beta was not statistically significant. Smaller mean NN-distances to GMM-specific TCRs were observed in active tuberculosis TCR-alpha repertoires than in IGRA-negative controls, suggesting clonal expansion of GMM-specific TCRs. An accuracy of approximately 90% (AUROC around 0.91) was reached by a classifier using the diverse GMM-specific repertoire, compared with about 70% accuracy when GEM motif frequencies were used. Clinical samples were selected based on which cryopreserved specimens were available, and the active tuberculosis cases were adults whereas the controls were adolescents.

TCR libraries were generated with the immunoSEQ multiplex PCR assay, using TCR-beta and/or TCR-alpha/delta assays for each sample. Amplified TCR libraries were sequenced on the Illumina high-throughput platform. The original methods were these. Clustering and dimensionality reduction relied on pairwise TCRdist distances among GMM-specific receptors from T cells that were either sorted ex vivo or expanded in vitro. Each clinical repertoire was scored by mean NN-distance, the average TCRdist to the nearest 10% of tetramer-positive reference sequences. GEM TCR motif frequency was calculated as the fraction of unique TCRs that matched known GEM sequences in V/J usage and CDR3 length. Active tuberculosis was classified by linear discriminant analysis with leave-one-out cross-validation, implemented in scikit-learn. TCRdb took this table from immuneACCESS and kept in-frame rearrangements with V and J called. Such tables lack part of the clones; where checked against another copy, unresolved V genes explain under half of the gap, and the rest is unexplained. The V and J calls and clone size are taken from that table; D and trimming were inferred from the DNA. Present in this sample are roughly 34,000 clones, 95% of which were seen just once. The ten largest clones take up around 2% of the sample.

As encoded in the germline V gene, CDR1 is WSHSY while CDR2 is SAAADI. Counted from cysteine to phenylalanine, this CDR3 has 17 amino acids. Left in the record is the CDR3 DNA by itself, 51 bases read in frame from the first base. From V the trimming removes 0 bases and from J it removes 4 bases, while the gene matches leave 6 bases of the junction unaccounted for. A note on this clone: Which antigen it targets is not known. Base quality data are lacking; no much larger clone is found one base away.

At study entry, a tuberculin skin test and the QuantiFERON-TB GOLD In-Tube IGRA were used to screen adolescents for latent tuberculosis infection. Unsorted cryopreserved PBMC were immunosequenced, covering on average about 96,000 T cells per clinical donor. Eleven high schools in the Worcester region of the Western Cape, South Africa, served as enrollment sites for adolescents aged 12 to 18 years. Around 10 M. tuberculosis-infected adolescents and about 10 uninfected adolescents were selected, with the two groups matched for age and sex. PBMC from adolescents were isolated by density centrifugation from freshly drawn heparinized blood and were then cryopreserved.

The clonotype was recovered from a donor between 10 and 29 years old with latent tuberculosis or without tuberculosis infection. The chain joins TRBV10-2 to TRBJ2-1; the central 10 bases match TRBD2. Specimen: PBMCs. The DNA is as follows: TGCGCCAGCAGTGAGTCGAGAGGTAGCGGGGGGTACAATGAGCAGTTCTTC. This is translated as CASSESRGSGGYNEQFF.